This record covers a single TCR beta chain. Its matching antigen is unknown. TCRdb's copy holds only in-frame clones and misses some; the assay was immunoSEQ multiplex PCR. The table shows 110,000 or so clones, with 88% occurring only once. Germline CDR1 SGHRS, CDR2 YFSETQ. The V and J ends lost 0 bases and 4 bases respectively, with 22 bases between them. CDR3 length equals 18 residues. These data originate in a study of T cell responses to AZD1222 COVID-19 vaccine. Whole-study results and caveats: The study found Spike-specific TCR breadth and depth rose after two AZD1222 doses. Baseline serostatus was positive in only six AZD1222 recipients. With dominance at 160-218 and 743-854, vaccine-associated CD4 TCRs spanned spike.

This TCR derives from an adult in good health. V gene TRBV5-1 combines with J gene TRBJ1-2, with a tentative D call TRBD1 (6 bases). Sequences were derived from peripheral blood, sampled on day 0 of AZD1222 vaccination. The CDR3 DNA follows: TGCGCCAGCAGCTTGGGCCTCATACAGGACAGCCCCTTCTATGGCTACACCTTC. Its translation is CASSLGLIQDSPFYGYTF. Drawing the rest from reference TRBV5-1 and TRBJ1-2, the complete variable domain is KAGVTQTPRYLIKTRGQQVTLSCSPISGHRSVSWYQQTPGQGLQFLFEYFSETQRNKGNFPGRFSGRQFSNSRSEMNVSTLELGDSALYLCASSLGLIQDSPFYGYTFGSGTRLTVV.